Listed below are T cell receptor beta chains from one sample, sequenced in a study of blood T cell repertoires in COVID-19. Clones were read by immunoSEQ multiplex PCR, and TCRdb kept only the in-frame ones, dropping some. The data contain about 300,000 clones, nearly 90% of them seen just once; the ten biggest clones take up about 8.6%. Sequences were obtained from peripheral blood. These receptors were obtained from a man aged 18 to 35 with active or convalescent COVID-19. Both conserved end residues are part of each CDR3. The D gene is left open where the match is weak. Rows may omit the clone size; those that give it use once, few, many or a size class.

>NA|TRBV10-3|NA|TRBJ1-1
TGTGCCATCAGTGAGTCGATGGCGAACACTGAAGCTTTCTTT
CAISESMANTEAFF
>NA|TRBV27|NA|TRBJ1-6
TGTGCCAGCAGCTCCTCTCCGGGGGTCTCCTATAATTCACCCCTCCACTTT
CASSSSPGVSYNSPLHF
>NA|TRBV5-1|once|TRBJ1-1
TGCGCCAGCAGCTTGGATGGATCTCTGGGGGGCACTGAAGCTTTCTTT
CASSLDGSLGGTEAFF
>NA|TRBV29-1|NA|TRBJ2-6
TGCAGCGTTGAGGGCCAGGGCTCTGGGGCCAACGTCCTGACTTTC
CSVEGQGSGANVLTF
>NA|TRBV3-1/TRBV3-2|NA|TRBJ2-1
TGTGCCAGCAGCCCCCTTAGCGGACGTTCCTACAATGAGCAGTTCTTC
CASSPLSGRSYNEQFF
>TRBD1|TRBV19|once|TRBJ1-1
TGTGCCAGTAGTTTCGACGGGACAGGTTTCGGGACTGAAGCTTTCTTT
CASSFDGTGFGTEAFF
>TRBD1|TRBV18|NA|TRBJ1-6
TGTGCCAGCTCACTACAGGGGGCTGGCTCCTATAATTCACCCCTCCACTTT
CASSLQGAGSYNSPLHF
>NA|TRBV12-2|NA|TRBJ1-2
TGTGCAAGTCGCTTACGATTCAGGGATGGCTACACCTTC
CASRLRFRDGYTF
>TRBD1|TRBV28|few|TRBJ2-1
TGTGCCAGCAGTTCCTACAGGGGACCCAACAATGAGCAGTTCTTC
CASSSYRGPNNEQFF
>NA|TRBV5-6|NA|TRBJ1-2
TGTGCCAGCAGCCTCCGACAGCCTAGTCGCTACACCTTC
CASSLRQPSRYTF
>NA|TRBV9|NA|TRBJ2-3
TGTGCCAGCAGCCCCTCGGGGGATAGCACAGATACGCAGTATTTT
CASSPSGDSTDTQYF
>NA|TRBV9|NA|TRBJ1-2
TGTGCCAGCAGCGTAGTGAGTAACTATGGCTACACCTTC
CASSVVSNYGYTF
>NA|TRBV15|NA|TRBJ1-2
TGTGCCACCAGCAGAGATGAAATAGGGGGGGTTGGCTACACCTTC
CATSRDEIGGVGYTF
>TRBD1|TRBV5-1|NA|TRBJ1-2
TGCGCCAGCAGCTTTCGCGGGGACAGGGGGAACTATGGCTACACCTTC
CASSFRGDRGNYGYTF
>NA|TRBV6-6|NA|TRBJ2-6
TGTGCCAGCGGGGGCGGGTTCAACTCTGGGGCCAACGTCCTGACTTTC
CASGGGFNSGANVLTF
>NA|TRBV4-1|NA|TRBJ1-2
TGCGCCAGCAGCAACCGGGGGGCAGGGTACTATGGCTACACCTTC
CASSNRGAGYYGYTF
>NA|TRBV19|once|TRBJ1-2
TGTGCCAGTAGTGACAGGCGGGTTAGCGGCTACACCTTC
CASSDRRVSGYTF
>TRBD1|TRBV5-5|NA|TRBJ2-7
TGTGCCAGCAGCTTAGGGGGCGGGTCGACCTACGAGCAGTACTTC
CASSLGGGSTYEQYF
>NA|TRBV6-2/TRBV6-3|NA|TRBJ2-3
TGTGCCAGCAGTTGGATTACTACAGGGTCCCCGAGCACAGATACGCAGTATTTT
CASSWITTGSPSTDTQYF
>NA|TRBV9|NA|TRBJ2-2
TGTGCCAGCAGCGTTGGACTTCGGAACACCGGGGAGCTGTTTTTT
CASSVGLRNTGELFF
>NA|TRBV15|NA|TRBJ1-5
TGTGCCACCAGCAGAGGCTCAGGGTTGAGTCAGCCCCAGCATTTT
CATSRGSGLSQPQHF
>NA|TRBV9|NA|TRBJ1-2
TGTGCCAGCAGCGTATATGGATGGGCAGAATCTAACTATGGCTACACCTTC
CASSVYGWAESNYGYTF
>TRBD1|TRBV5-1|few|TRBJ1-5
TGCGCCAGCAGCTTGGGAGGGACAGTCAGCAATCAGCCCCAGCATTTT
CASSLGGTVSNQPQHF
>TRBD1|TRBV7-3|many|TRBJ1-1
TGTGCCAGCAGCTTACTCGGGACAGGGGCTGAAGCTTTCTTT
CASSLLGTGAEAFF
>TRBD1|TRBV5-1|few|TRBJ2-6
TGCGCCAGCAGCGATACAGGGGGTGGGGCCAACGTCCTGACTTTC
CASSDTGGGANVLTF
>NA|TRBV5-1|NA|TRBJ1-2
TGCGCCAGCAGCTTTGACAGCACAATCTATGGCTACACCTTC
CASSFDSTIYGYTF
>NA|TRBV5-4|once|TRBJ2-7
TGTGCCAGCAGCTTGGGTGAGAAGTACGAGCAGTACTTC
CASSLGEKYEQYF
>NA|TRBV13|NA|TRBJ2-7
TGTGCCAGCAGCTTAGGCCTAGAGGTTGCTTACGAGCAGTACTTC
CASSLGLEVAYEQYF
>NA|TRBV5-4|NA|TRBJ2-1
TGTGCCAGCAGCTTGTTCGGTGGGGGGGCAAACAATGAGCAGTTCTTC
CASSLFGGGANNEQFF
>TRBD1|TRBV27|once|TRBJ2-5
TGTGCCAGCAGTTTCAGGGGGCGGGAGACCCAGTACTTC
CASSFRGRETQYF
>NA|TRBV19|NA|TRBJ1-1
TGTGCCAGTAGCCACGTAGATAACACTGAAGCTTTCTTT
CASSHVDNTEAFF
>TRBD1|TRBV6-1|NA|TRBJ1-2
TGTGCCAGCAGTGGAGAACCGGGACAGCAATCCGTGGGCTACACCTTC
CASSGEPGQQSVGYTF
>NA|TRBV6-2/TRBV6-3|NA|TRBJ2-7
TGTGCCAGCAGTTACGAGTTTGGCGGCACCTACGAGCAGTACTTC
CASSYEFGGTYEQYF
>NA|TRBV10-1|NA|TRBJ1-5
TGCGCCAGCAGTGAGGGTGGGCAGGGAACCCAGCATTTT
CASSEGGQGTQHF
>NA|TRBV5-1|NA|TRBJ1-2
TGCGCCAGCAGCTGGACCTTATTAAATGGGGGCGCGGAGGATGGCTACACCTTC
CASSWTLLNGGAEDGYTF
>TRBD1|TRBV9|NA|TRBJ2-7
TGTGCCAGCAGCGTAGGAGGACAGGGGGCCTACGAGCAGTACTTC
CASSVGGQGAYEQYF
>TRBD1|TRBV6-2/TRBV6-3|NA|TRBJ2-7
TGTGCCAGCAGTTGGCGGACCGGGACAGCGCCCTACGAGCAGTACTTC
CASSWRTGTAPYEQYF
>NA|TRBV6-6|NA|TRBJ2-3
TGTGCCAGCAACCTATTCTTCCCAGGGGATACGCAGTATTTT
CASNLFFPGDTQYF
>TRBD1|TRBV18|NA|TRBJ1-2
TGTGCCAGCTCACCGGACAGGGGGAACTATGGCTACACCTTC
CASSPDRGNYGYTF
>NA|TRBV5-4|NA|TRBJ2-5
TGTGCCAGCAGCAACCCCGGGACAAAAGAGACCCAGTACTTC
CASSNPGTKETQYF
>NA|TRBV11-2|NA|TRBJ1-2
TGTGCCAGCAGCTCAACCGCGGGCTTCTATGGCTACACCTTC
CASSSTAGFYGYTF
>TRBD1|TRBV7-8|once|TRBJ1-1
TGTGCCAGCAGCTTTACAGGGGGCGGGGATCGCACTGAAGCTTTCTTT
CASSFTGGGDRTEAFF
>NA|TRBV15|NA|TRBJ1-5
TGTGCCACCAGCAGAGATCGGGGGGGGCGGCAGCCCCAGCATTTT
CATSRDRGGRQPQHF
>NA|TRBV7-2|NA|TRBJ1-5
TGTGCCAGCAGCCCCCACGGGGATCAGCCCCAGCATTTT
CASSPHGDQPQHF
>NA|TRBV21-1|NA|TRBJ1-2
TGTGCCAGAAGAGGCTATGGCTACACCTTC
CARRGYGYTF
>TRBD1|TRBV19|once|TRBJ1-3
TGTGCCAGTAGTATTCTAGTGCGGCTGACGACAGGGGCTGGAAACACCATATATTTT
CASSILVRLTTGAGNTIYF
>TRBD1|TRBV29-1|NA|TRBJ1-2
TGCAGCGTTGAAGGGACAGGGGATGGCTACACCTTC
CSVEGTGDGYTF
>TRBD2|TRBV4-3|few|TRBJ2-1
TGCGCCAGCAGCCAAGAGACGGGGGGGTACAATGAGCAGTTCTTC
CASSQETGGYNEQFF
>NA|TRBV3-1/TRBV3-2|once|TRBJ2-5
TGTGCCAGCAGCCATCCGGGAGAGAGAGAGACCCAGTACTTC
CASSHPGERETQYF
>TRBD1|TRBV6-5|NA|TRBJ2-7
TGTGCCAGCAGCCCAAGGACAGGGTATTTGTACGAGCAGTACTTC
CASSPRTGYLYEQYF
>TRBD1|TRBV19|NA|TRBJ1-2
TGTGCCAGTAGTGTGCCGGGACAGGGAGGCTATGGCTACACCTTC
CASSVPGQGGYGYTF
>NA|TRBV7-2|NA|TRBJ2-5
TGTGCCAGCAGCTTATTCCCTACTCAAGAGACCCAGTACTTC
CASSLFPTQETQYF
>NA|TRBV6-1|few|TRBJ1-1
TGTGCCAGCAGTGAAAATGAGAGGGTTAGAGCTTTCTTT
CASSENERVRAFF
>NA|TRBV19|NA|TRBJ1-2
TGTGCCAGTAGTATCGGCGGAGTGGGCTATGGCTACACCTTC
CASSIGGVGYGYTF
>NA|TRBV10-3|NA|TRBJ1-2
TGTGCCATCAGTGGGGGCCTACAAGGGGATGGCTACACCTTC
CAISGGLQGDGYTF